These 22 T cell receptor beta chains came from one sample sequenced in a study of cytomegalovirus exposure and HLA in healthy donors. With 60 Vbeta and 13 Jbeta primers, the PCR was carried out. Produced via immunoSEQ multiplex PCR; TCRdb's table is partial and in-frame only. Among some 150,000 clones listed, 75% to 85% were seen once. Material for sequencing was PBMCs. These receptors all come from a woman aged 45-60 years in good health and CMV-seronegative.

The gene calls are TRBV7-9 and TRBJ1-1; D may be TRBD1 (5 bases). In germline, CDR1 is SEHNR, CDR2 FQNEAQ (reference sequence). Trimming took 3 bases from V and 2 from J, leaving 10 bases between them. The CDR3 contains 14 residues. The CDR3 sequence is CASSLQGPNTEAFF. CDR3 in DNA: TGTGCCAGCAGCTTGCAGGGCCCTAACACTGAAGCTTTCTTT.

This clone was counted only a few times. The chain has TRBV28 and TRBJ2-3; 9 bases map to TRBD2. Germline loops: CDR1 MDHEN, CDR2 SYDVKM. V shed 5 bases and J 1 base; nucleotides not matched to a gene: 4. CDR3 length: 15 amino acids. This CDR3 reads CASSPLAGRTDTQYF. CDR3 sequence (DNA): TGTGCCAGCAGTCCCCTAGCGGGACGCACAGATACGCAGTATTTT.

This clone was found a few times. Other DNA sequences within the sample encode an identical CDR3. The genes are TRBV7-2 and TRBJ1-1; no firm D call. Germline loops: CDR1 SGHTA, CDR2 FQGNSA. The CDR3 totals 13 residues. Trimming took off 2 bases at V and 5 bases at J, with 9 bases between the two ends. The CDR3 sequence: CASSLKGGTEAFF. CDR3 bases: TGTGCCAGCAGCTTAAAGGGAGGGACTGAAGCTTTCTTT.

This chain's CDR3 is CASSLGGSPLHF. The DNA of the CDR3 is TGTGCCAGCAGCTTAGGAGGGTCACCCCTCCACTTT. The genes are TRBV7-2 and TRBJ1-6; D is uncertain. The V gene lost 1 base and the J gene lost 10 bases, with 5 bases spanning the gap. Looked up from germline, CDR1 is SGHTA and CDR2 is FQGNSA. The CDR3 sequence is 12 residues long.

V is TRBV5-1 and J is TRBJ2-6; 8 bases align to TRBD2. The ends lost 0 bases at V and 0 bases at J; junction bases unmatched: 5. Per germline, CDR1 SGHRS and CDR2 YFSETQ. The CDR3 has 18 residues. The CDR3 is CASSLEVAGSSGANVLTF. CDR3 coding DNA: TGCGCCAGCAGCTTGGAGGTAGCGGGGAGCTCTGGGGCCAACGTCCTGACTTTC.

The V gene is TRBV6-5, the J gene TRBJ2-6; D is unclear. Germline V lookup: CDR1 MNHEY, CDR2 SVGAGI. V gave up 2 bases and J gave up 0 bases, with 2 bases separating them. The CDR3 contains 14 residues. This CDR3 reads CASSYLSGANVLTF. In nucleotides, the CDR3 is TGTGCCAGCAGTTACCTCTCTGGGGCCAACGTCCTGACTTTC.

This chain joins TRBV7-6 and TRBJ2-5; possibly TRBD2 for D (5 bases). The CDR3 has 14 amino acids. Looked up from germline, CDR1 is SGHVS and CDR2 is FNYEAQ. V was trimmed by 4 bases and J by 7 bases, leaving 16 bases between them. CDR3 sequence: CASSSDSVGGTQYF. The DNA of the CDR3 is TGTGCCAGCAGCTCCGATTCCGTCGGAGGGACCCAGTACTTC.

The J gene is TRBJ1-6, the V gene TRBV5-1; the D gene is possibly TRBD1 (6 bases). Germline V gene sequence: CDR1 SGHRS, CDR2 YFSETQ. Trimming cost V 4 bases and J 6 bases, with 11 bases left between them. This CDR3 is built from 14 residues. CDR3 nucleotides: TGCGCCAGCAGCACGGACAGAGTTAATTCACCCCTCCACTTT. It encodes CASSTDRVNSPLHF.

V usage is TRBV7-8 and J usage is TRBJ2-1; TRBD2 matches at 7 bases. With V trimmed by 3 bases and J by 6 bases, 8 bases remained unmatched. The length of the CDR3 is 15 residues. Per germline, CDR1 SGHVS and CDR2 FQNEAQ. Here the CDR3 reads CASSFFLGGGNEQFF. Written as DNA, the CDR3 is TGTGCCAGCAGCTTCTTTTTGGGGGGGGGCAATGAGCAGTTCTTC.

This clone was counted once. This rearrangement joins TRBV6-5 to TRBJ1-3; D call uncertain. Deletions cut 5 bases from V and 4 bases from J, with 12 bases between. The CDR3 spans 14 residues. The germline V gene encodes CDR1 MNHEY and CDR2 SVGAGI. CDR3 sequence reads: CASSPDSIGNTIYF. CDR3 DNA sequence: TGTGCCAGCAGTCCCGACTCGATCGGAAACACCATATATTTT.

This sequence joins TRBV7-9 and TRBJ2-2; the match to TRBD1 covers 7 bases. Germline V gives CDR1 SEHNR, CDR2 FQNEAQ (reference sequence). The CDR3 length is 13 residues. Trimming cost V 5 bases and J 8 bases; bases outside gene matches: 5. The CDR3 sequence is CASSQQGLGELFF. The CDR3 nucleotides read TGTGCCAGCAGCCAACAGGGGCTGGGGGAGCTGTTTTTT.

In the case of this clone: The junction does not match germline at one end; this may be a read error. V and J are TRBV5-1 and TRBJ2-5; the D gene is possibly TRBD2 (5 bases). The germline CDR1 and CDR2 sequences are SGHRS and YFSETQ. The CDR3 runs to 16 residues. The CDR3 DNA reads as TGCGCCAGCAGCTTGGCCGGGTCGTGGTTCGGGGAGATCCAGTACTTC. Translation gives CASSLAGSWFGEIQYF.

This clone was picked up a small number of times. As DNA, the CDR3 is TGTGCCAGCAACCCTAGCGGGGGGATCCAAGAGACCCAGTACTTC. Amino acid sequence: CASNPSGGIQETQYF. This chain joins TRBV9 and TRBJ2-5; 11 positions match TRBD2. Germline V gene sequence: CDR1 SGDLS, CDR2 YYNGEE. The CDR3 covers 15 residues. Trimming removed 6 bases from V and 1 base from J; junction bases left unmatched: 5. The full variable domain, its missing parts supplied by reference TRBV9 and TRBJ2-5, is DSGVTQTPKHLITATGQRVTLRCSPRSGDLSVYWYQQSLDQGLQFLIQYYNGEERAKGNILERFSAQQFPDLHSELNLSSLELGDSALYFCASNPSGGIQETQYFGPGTRLLVL.

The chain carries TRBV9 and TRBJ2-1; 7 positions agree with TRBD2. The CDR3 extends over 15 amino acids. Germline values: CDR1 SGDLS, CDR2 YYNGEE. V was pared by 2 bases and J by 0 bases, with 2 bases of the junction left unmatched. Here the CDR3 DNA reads TGTGCCAGCAGCGTGGGGGGGAACTCCTACAATGAGCAGTTCTTC. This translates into CASSVGGNSYNEQFF.

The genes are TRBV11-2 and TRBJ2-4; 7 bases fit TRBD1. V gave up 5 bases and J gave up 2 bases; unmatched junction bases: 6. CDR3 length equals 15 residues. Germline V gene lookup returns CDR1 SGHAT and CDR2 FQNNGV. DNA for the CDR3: TGTGCCAGCAGCGGAATGAGGGGGCCCAAAAACATTCAGTACTTC. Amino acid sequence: CASSGMRGPKNIQYF.

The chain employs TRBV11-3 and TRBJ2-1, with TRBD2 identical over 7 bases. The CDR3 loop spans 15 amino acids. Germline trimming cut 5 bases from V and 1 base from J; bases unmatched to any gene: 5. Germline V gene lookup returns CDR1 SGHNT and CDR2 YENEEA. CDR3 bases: TGTGCCAGCAGCCCGGTCGGGGGGTCCTACAATGAGCAGTTCTTC. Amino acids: CASSPVGGSYNEQFF.

In DNA, the CDR3 is TGTGCCAGCAGAAAAAACAGGGGAGATCCCTACGAGCAGTACTTC. Its protein product is CASRKNRGDPYEQYF. This rearrangement joins TRBV6-5 to TRBJ2-7; 7 bases fit TRBD1. V lost 6 bases, J lost 2 bases, and 10 bases stayed unmatched. Germline CDR1 and CDR2: MNHEY and SVGAGI. This CDR3 region has 15 residues.

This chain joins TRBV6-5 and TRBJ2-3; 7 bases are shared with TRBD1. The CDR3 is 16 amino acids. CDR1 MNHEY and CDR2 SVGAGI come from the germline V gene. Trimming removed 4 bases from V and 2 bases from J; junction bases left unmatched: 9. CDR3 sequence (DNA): TGTGCCAGCAGTTCCACCCCCGACAGGGTCACAGATACGCAGTATTTT. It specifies CASSSTPDRVTDTQYF.

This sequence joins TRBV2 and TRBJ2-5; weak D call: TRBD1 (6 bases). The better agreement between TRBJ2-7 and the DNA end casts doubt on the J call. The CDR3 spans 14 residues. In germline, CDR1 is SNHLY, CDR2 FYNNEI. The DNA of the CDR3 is TGTGCCAGCCATACACAGGGAACCTCCTACGAGCAGTACTTC. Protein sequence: CASHTQGTSYEQYF.

The DNA of the CDR3 is TGTGCTTTTTTCAAGCAGGAGGCGGCATACGAGCAGTACTTC. Protein sequence: CAFFKQEAAYEQYF. The chain has TRBV2 and TRBJ2-7; D is possibly TRBD2 (5 bases). CDR1 and CDR2 (germline): SNHLY, FYNNEI. CDR3 length: 14 amino acids. Full variable domain (missing parts from reference TRBV2 and TRBJ2-7): EPEVTQTPSHQVTQMGQEVILRCVPISNHLYFYWYRQILGQKVEFLVSFYNNEISEKSEIFDDQFSVERPDGSNFTLKIRSTKLEDSAMYFCAFFKQEAAYEQYFGPGTRLTVT.

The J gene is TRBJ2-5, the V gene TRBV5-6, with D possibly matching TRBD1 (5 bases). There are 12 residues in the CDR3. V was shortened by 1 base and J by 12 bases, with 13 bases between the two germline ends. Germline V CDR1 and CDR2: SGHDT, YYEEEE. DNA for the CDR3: TGTGCCAGCAGCTTGAATACAGGTTCTAAGTACTTC. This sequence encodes CASSLNTGSKYF. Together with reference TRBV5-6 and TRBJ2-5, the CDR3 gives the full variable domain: DAGVTQSPTHLIKTRGQQVTLRCSPKSGHDTVSWYQQALGQGPQFIFQYYEEEERQRGNFPDRFSGHQFPNYSSELNVNALLLGDSALYLCASSLNTGSKYFGPGTRLLVL.

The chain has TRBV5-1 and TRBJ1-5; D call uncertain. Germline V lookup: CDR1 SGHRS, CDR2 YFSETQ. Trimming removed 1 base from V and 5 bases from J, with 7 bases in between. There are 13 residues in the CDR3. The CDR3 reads CASSLSFDQPQHF. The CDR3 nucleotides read TGCGCCAGCAGCTTGTCTTTCGATCAGCCCCAGCATTTT.